Included here is one T cell receptor (beta chain) sequence, with context. The antigen is undetermined. CDR1 MNHEY and CDR2 SVGAGI come from the germline V gene. The V end was cut by 6 bases, the J end by 7 bases, with 10 bases between. The CDR3 runs to 13 residues. This specimen belongs to a study of PD-1 blockade in classical Hodgkin lymphoma. Study results and caveats: Patients excluded were those beginning nivolumab under 1 year after ASCT. It was reported that newly diagnosed patients had less baseline TCR diversity than healthy donors. It was among complete responders that baseline diversity resembled that of newly diagnosed patients. Although disease activity or prior therapy may be involved, causes of the repertoire differences remain undefined.

The time point here: cycle 4 day 1 (C4D1), after around six weeks of nivolumab. Relapse was seen in all patients after autologous stem cell transplantation, and brentuximab vedotin exposure was variable. Only in-frame clones appear in the TCRdb table, and some are missing; sequencing was by immunoSEQ multiplex PCR. The table shows around 7,300 clones, with about 88% occurring only once. The input for sequencing was peripheral blood mononuclear cells (PBMCs), taken before the fourth cycle of nivolumab. The chain is built from TRBV6-5 and TRBJ1-6; D perhaps matches TRBD1 (5 bases). This receptor was obtained from a human donor with classical Hodgkin lymphoma. The CDR3 nucleotides read TGTGCCAGCAGCCGGCCAGGGAATTCACCCCTCCACTTT. Its protein product is CASSRPGNSPLHF.